A single sample gave rise to the 10 T cell receptor beta chains below, sequenced in a study of OX40 agonist ivuxolimab in advanced cancers. Libraries were prepared by immunoSEQ multiplex PCR; TCRdb keeps only in-frame clonotypes and omits some of them. The data show roughly 79,000 clones, roughly 90% seen once. The sequences come from CD4+ or CD8+ T cells sorted from blood, collected in a trial of the OX40 agonist ivuxolimab. These TCRs come from an adult with an advanced solid tumor such as melanoma, head and neck, liver or kidney cancer.

The count of this clone is one. CDR3 amino acids: CASSFTGAGTEAFF. The CDR3 DNA is TGTGCCAGCAGTTTTACAGGGGCGGGCACTGAAGCTTTCTTT. This rearrangement joins TRBV27 to TRBJ1-1; 7 nucleotides match TRBD1. The germline V gene encodes CDR1 MNHEY and CDR2 SMNVEV (reference sequence). The V gene end was trimmed by 3 bases and the J gene end by 4 bases; junction bases not matched to a gene: 5. This CDR3 has 14 amino acids.

The V and J genes are TRBV11-3 and TRBJ2-7, with 7 bases matching TRBD1. The CDR3 contains 15 residues. CDR1 is SGHNT and CDR2 is YENEEA in the germline V gene. Trimming took 4 bases from V and 3 from J; bases not matched to a gene: 9. Written as DNA, the CDR3 is TGTGCCAGCAGCTACCTCCCGGGACAGAACTACGAGCAGTACTTC. As protein: CASSYLPGQNYEQYF.

This clone was seen only once. The chain employs TRBV9 and TRBJ2-3; D remains ambiguous. Germline V lookup: CDR1 SGDLS, CDR2 YYNGEE. CDR3 length equals 14 residues. V dropped 5 bases and J dropped 0 bases, with 10 bases sitting between them. In DNA form, the CDR3 reads TGTGCCAGCAGTGATCAATCTAGCACAGATACGCAGTATTTT. It specifies CASSDQSSTDTQYF.

This chain joins TRBV19 and TRBJ2-7; 9 bases agree with TRBD1. With 3 bases clipped from V and 3 bases from J, the junction kept 9 bases outside the gene matches. The CDR3 sequence is 16 residues long. Germline CDR1 reads LNHDA; CDR2 reads SQIVND (reference sequence). The CDR3 sequence: CASSMGWGQGHYEQYF. CDR3 nucleotide sequence: TGTGCCAGTAGTATGGGTTGGGGACAGGGCCACTACGAGCAGTACTTC.

This sequence joins TRBV19 and TRBJ1-2; 8 bases are a match to TRBD1. The CDR3 covers 19 residues. V lost 5 bases, J lost 6 bases, and 23 bases stayed unmatched. Per the germline V gene, CDR1 is LNHDA and CDR2 is SQIVND (reference sequence). CDR3 region: CASSYLRVGQGFLSNGYTF. CDR3 coding DNA: TGTGCCAGTAGTTATCTCCGGGTAGGACAGGGTTTCCTATCAAATGGCTACACCTTC. The full variable domain, in which reference TRBV19 and TRBJ1-2 provide the parts outside the CDR3, is DGGITQSPKYLFRKEGQNVTLSCEQNLNHDAMYWYRQDPGQGLRLIYYSQIVNDFQKGDIAEGYSVSREKKESFPLTVTSAQKNPTAFYLCASSYLRVGQGFLSNGYTFGSGTRLTVV.

The rearrangement links TRBV14 to TRBJ1-3; unclear D gene. Per germline, CDR1 SGHDN and CDR2 FVKESK. Trimming cost V 3 bases and J 0 bases, with 12 bases left between them. The CDR3 covers 16 residues. CDR3 in DNA: TGTGCCAGCAGCCATTCCACAGTTCCCTCTGGAAACACCATATATTTT. Protein sequence: CASSHSTVPSGNTIYF.

V and J are TRBV5-1 and TRBJ1-4; D is undetermined. Trimming left V 0 bases short and J 3 bases short, with 6 bases between. CDR3 size: 14 residues. CDR1 and CDR2 from the germline V gene are SGHRS and YFSETQ. DNA of the CDR3: TGCGCCAGCAGCTTGGGCCACGCTAATGAAAAACTGTTTTTT. It yields the protein CASSLGHANEKLFF.

The genes are TRBV10-2 and TRBJ1-5; D is undetermined. Germline V gene data show CDR1 as WSHSY and CDR2 as SAAADI. The CDR3 is made up of 15 amino acids. V gave up 2 bases and J gave up 6 bases, with 14 bases separating them. The CDR3 DNA sequence: TGCGCCAGCAGTGAGACCTGGAGGGAAGGTCAGCCCCAGCATTTT. It yields the protein CASSETWREGQPQHF.

Turning to this clone: Relative to the germline gene, one junction end is altered; a read error may explain this. The genes are TRBV9 and TRBJ2-1; D is uncertain. The CDR3 is 9 residues long. Germline V gene lookup returns CDR1 SGDLS and CDR2 YYNGEE. CDR3 nucleotide sequence: TGTGCCAGCAGCCCAAGGGTTATCTTC. Translation: CASSPRVIF.

This clone was seen a few times. This chain connects TRBV15 to TRBJ1-5; 7 nucleotides line up with TRBD1. The CDR3 spans 16 residues. V trimming: 0 bases; J trimming: 1 base; junction bases outside the gene matches: 3. Germline-derived CDR1 and CDR2 are LNHNV and YYDKDF (reference sequence). The CDR3 sequence: CATSREKGGSNQPQHF. CDR3 in DNA: TGTGCCACCAGCAGAGAGAAAGGGGGCAGCAATCAGCCCCAGCATTTT.